These 20 T cell receptor beta chains originate from one sample sequenced in a study of T cells in narcolepsy. TCRdb's copy holds only in-frame clones and misses some; the assay was immunoSEQ multiplex PCR. The table shows nearly 25,000 clones, with 55% to 65% occurring only once. Source material: memory (CD45RA-) CD4+ T cells from blood. The receptors were sampled from a human donor in good health.

This clone was found a few times. V and J are TRBV7-6 and TRBJ2-1; possible D gene TRBD1, 5 bases. Germline assignment: CDR1 SGHVS and CDR2 FNYEAQ. The V end was cut by 5 bases, the J end by 1 base, with 12 bases between. This CDR3 region has 15 residues. CDR3 in amino acids: CASSPSTESYNEQFF. The CDR3 nucleotides are TGTGCCAGCAGCCCGTCGACAGAATCCTACAATGAGCAGTTCTTC. The full variable domain, completed using reference TRBV7-6 and TRBJ2-1, is GAGVSQSPRYKVTKRGQDVALRCDPISGHVSLYWYRQALGQGPEFLTYFNYEAQQDKSGLPNDRFSAERPEGSISTLTIQRTEQRDSAMYRCASSPSTESYNEQFFGPGTRLTVL.

The chain employs TRBV6-1 and TRBJ2-7; 9 bases match TRBD1. The ends lost 7 bases at V and 5 bases at J; junction bases unmatched: 9. Germline V gene data show CDR1 as MNHNS and CDR2 as SASEGT. The CDR3 runs 14 residues. The CDR3 DNA reads as TGTGCCAGCACCCTCACCGGGACAGGGAACGAGCAGTACTTC. Its translation: CASTLTGTGNEQYF.

The rearrangement links TRBV19 to TRBJ1-3; 8 bases are a match to TRBD1. CDR3 size: 15 residues. The trim removed 4 bases at V and 0 bases at J, leaving 2 bases unmatched. Germline V gene data show CDR1 as LNHDA and CDR2 as SQIVND (reference sequence). The DNA for the CDR3 is TGTGCCAGTAGTACCGGGACAGGCTCTGGAAACACCATATATTTT. It encodes CASSTGTGSGNTIYF.

The chain combines TRBV21-1 with TRBJ1-5. TRBV21-1 is a pseudogene segment. This CDR3 has 17 amino acids. CDR3 amino acids: CASAVPWGARGNQPQHF. The CDR3 nucleotides read TGTGCCAGCGCCGTACCCTGGGGGGCGCGTGGCAATCAGCCCCAGCATTTT.

As to this clone: Other DNA sequences of this sample code for an identical CDR3. The CDR3 sequence: CASSPKMGLAGGDTQYF. DNA for the CDR3: TGTGCCAGCAGCCCCAAGATGGGACTAGCGGGTGGAGATACGCAGTATTTT. This chain connects TRBV7-8 to TRBJ2-3; 12 bases map to TRBD2. Unmatched junction bases numbered 11, after V lost 5 bases and J lost 5 bases. The CDR3 consists of 17 residues. The germline V gene has CDR1 SGHVS and CDR2 FQNEAQ.

The chain is built from TRBV28 and TRBJ2-3; unclear D gene. This CDR3 has 13 amino acids. Deletions cut 2 bases from V and 2 bases from J, with 5 bases between. Per the germline V gene, CDR1 is MDHEN and CDR2 is SYDVKM. The CDR3 reads CASSLDATDTQYF. The CDR3 DNA follows: TGTGCCAGCAGTTTAGATGCCACAGATACGCAGTATTTT.

V gene TRBV2 combines with J gene TRBJ1-4; D possibly corresponds to TRBD1 (6 bases). CDR1 is SNHLY and CDR2 is FYNNEI in the germline V gene. V gave up 1 base and J gave up 8 bases, with 11 bases separating them. The length of the CDR3 is 14 residues. CDR3: CASSEGQEGEKLFF. DNA for the CDR3: TGTGCCAGCAGTGAAGGACAGGAGGGCGAAAAACTGTTTTTT.

This chain uses TRBV6-5 with TRBJ1-1; D may be TRBD1 (5 bases). This CDR3 spans 15 amino acids. V gave up 4 bases and J gave up 2 bases, with 14 bases separating them. Germline V gene data show CDR1 as MNHEY and CDR2 as SVGAGI. The CDR3 DNA sequence: TGTGCCAGCAGTTCCCCCGGGGGGGTCAACACTGAAGCTTTCTTT. It specifies CASSSPGGVNTEAFF.

This clone was seen only once. This chain's CDR3 is CASSPIDRNQETQYF. CDR3 DNA sequence: TGTGCCAGCAGCCCCATCGACAGGAACCAAGAGACCCAGTACTTC. V gene TRBV6-6 combines with J gene TRBJ2-5, with TRBD1 as a possible D gene (6 bases). The CDR3 length is 15 residues. Trimming shortened V by 6 bases and J by 0 bases, and 14 bases separated the two germline ends. Germline V CDR1 and CDR2: MNHNY, SVGAGI (reference sequence).

The V call is TRBV6-5, the J call TRBJ2-1; D remains unclear. Germline lookup yields CDR1 MNHEY and CDR2 SVGAGI. This CDR3 spans 13 amino acids. Trimming cost V 0 bases and J 4 bases, with 4 bases left between them. Here the CDR3 reads CASSYSTYNEQFF. CDR3 coding DNA: TGTGCCAGCAGTTACTCGACTTACAATGAGCAGTTCTTC.

V gene TRBV5-1 combines with J gene TRBJ1-2; no firm D call. Germline CDR1 is SGHRS and CDR2 is YFSETQ. Trimming pared 4 bases from V and 3 bases from J, leaving 13 bases between. This CDR3 has 14 amino acids. Here the CDR3 DNA reads TGCGCCAGCAGCCCCTTAACTTCGGACTATGGCTACACCTTC. Amino acids: CASSPLTSDYGYTF. The whole variable domain, filled in from reference TRBV5-1 and TRBJ1-2, reads KAGVTQTPRYLIKTRGQQVTLSCSPISGHRSVSWYQQTPGQGLQFLFEYFSETQRNKGNFPGRFSGRQFSNSRSEMNVSTLELGDSALYLCASSPLTSDYGYTFGSGTRLTVV.

The chain recombines TRBV7-6 with TRBJ2-3; 14 bases line up with TRBD2. Losses at the gene ends were 4 bases for V and 2 bases for J; bases not matched to a gene: 2. The CDR3 is made up of 16 amino acids. Germline lookup yields CDR1 SGHVS and CDR2 FNYEAQ. The CDR3 nucleotides are TGTGCCAGCAGCTCGACTAGCGGGAGGGCCACAGATACGCAGTATTTT. Translated, it gives CASSSTSGRATDTQYF.

The chain employs TRBV5-1 and TRBJ1-1, with TRBD1 matching over 11 bases. With V trimmed by 3 bases and J by 4 bases, 5 bases remained unmatched. Germline values: CDR1 SGHRS, CDR2 YFSETQ. This CDR3 has 15 residues. The CDR3 region is CASSSGTGGGTEAFF. CDR3 nucleotide sequence: TGCGCCAGCAGCTCGGGGACAGGGGGAGGCACTGAAGCTTTCTTT.

This clone has just a few counts. The J gene is TRBJ2-1, the V gene TRBV5-1, with unresolved D. Germline CDR1 and CDR2: SGHRS and YFSETQ. This CDR3 contains 14 residues. V was clipped by 2 bases and J by 4 bases, with 10 bases between them. DNA of the CDR3: TGCGCCAGCAGCTTCACTGCCTCGTACAATGAGCAGTTCTTC. Amino acids: CASSFTASYNEQFF.

This chain uses TRBV5-6 with TRBJ2-7, with 9 bases aligning to TRBD1. The CDR3 loop spans 14 amino acids. V lost 3 bases to trimming and J lost 1 base; unmatched junction nucleotides: 2. Germline V gene lookup returns CDR1 SGHDT and CDR2 YYEEEE. CDR3 protein: CASSWGQGSYEQYF. CDR3 nucleotide sequence: TGTGCCAGCAGCTGGGGACAGGGATCCTACGAGCAGTACTTC.

The chain couples TRBV4-1 to TRBJ2-5; no clear D. The V end was cut by 0 bases, the J end by 5 bases, with 16 bases between. Germline CDR1 MGHRA, CDR2 YSYEKL. CDR3 length: 16 residues. This CDR3 reads CASSQDPTGPPETQYF. DNA for the CDR3: TGCGCCAGCAGCCAAGATCCCACCGGGCCCCCCGAGACCCAGTACTTC.

V usage is TRBV7-9 and J usage is TRBJ2-5, with TRBD2 matching over 7 bases. Germline CDR1 and CDR2: SEHNR and FQNEAQ (reference sequence). J was trimmed by 2 bases and V by 5 bases; bases with no gene match: 8. This CDR3 region has 15 residues. The CDR3 bases are TGTGCCAGCAGCCCCCCCGGGACTATTCAAGAGACCCAGTACTTC. Its translation: CASSPPGTIQETQYF.

The V gene is TRBV28, the J gene TRBJ1-6; D remains ambiguous. CDR3 length: 14 residues. Between the trimmed V and J ends, which lost 6 bases and 8 bases, there was a span of 14 bases. The germline V gene encodes CDR1 MDHEN and CDR2 SYDVKM. The CDR3 nucleotides read TGTGCCAGCAGCCCCCGCAGCGGGCATTCACCCCTCCACTTT. This sequence encodes CASSPRSGHSPLHF.

This sequence joins TRBV6-1 and TRBJ2-6; D ambiguous. Germline lookup yields CDR1 MNHNS and CDR2 SASEGT. This CDR3 region has 15 residues. Trimming cost V 3 bases and J 10 bases, with 16 bases left between them. CDR3 residues: CASSEKQPPANVLTF. CDR3 nucleotides: TGTGCCAGCAGTGAGAAGCAACCTCCGGCGAACGTCCTGACTTTC.

V gene TRBV7-8 combines with J gene TRBJ2-4; D ambiguous. The CDR3 has 13 residues. V lost 3 bases to trimming and J lost 6 bases, with 9 bases between them. CDR1 and CDR2 (germline): SGHVS, FQNEAQ. The CDR3 coding sequence is TGTGCCAGCAGCTTCGACGCTCTAAACATTCAGTACTTC. This sequence encodes CASSFDALNIQYF.